Described below is a single T cell receptor (beta chain) sequence and its context. What it binds is unknown. Template switching added a universal primer binding site, and final cDNA carried unique molecular identifiers. TCRdb re-analysed the 5' RACE reads in MiXCR, keeping a single row per CDR3 protein. The profile shows 1.5 million to 2 million distinct CDR3 sequences, under 35% of them singletons. Healthy Caucasians supplied all donations. These data come from a study of identical twins. Study-wide results and limits: The authors noted that invariant MAIT and iNKT cells could partly confound zero-insertion analyses.

The CDR3 is 15 residues long. V gave up 8 bases and J gave up 2 bases; unmatched junction bases: 9. Germline assignment: CDR1 MNHNS and CDR2 SASEGT. J is TRBJ2-3 and V is TRBV6-1; 8 nucleotides agree with TRBD1. The material sequenced was cord blood. The receptor was derived from a newborn girl in good health. CDR3 amino acids: CASGPGTGNTDTQYF. CDR3 sequence (DNA): TGTGCCAGCGGGCCCGGGACAGGAAACACAGATACGCAGTATTTT.